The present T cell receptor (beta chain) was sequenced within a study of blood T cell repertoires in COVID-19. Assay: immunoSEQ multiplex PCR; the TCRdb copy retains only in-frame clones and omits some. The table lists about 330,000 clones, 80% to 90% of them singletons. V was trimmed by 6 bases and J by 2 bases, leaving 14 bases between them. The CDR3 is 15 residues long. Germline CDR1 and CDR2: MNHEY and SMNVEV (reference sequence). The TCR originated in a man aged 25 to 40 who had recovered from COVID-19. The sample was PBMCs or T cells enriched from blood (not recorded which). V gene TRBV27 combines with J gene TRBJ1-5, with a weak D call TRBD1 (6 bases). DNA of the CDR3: TGTGCCAGCAGCCGATCGACAGGAGGCAATCAGCCCCAGCATTTT. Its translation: CASSRSTGGNQPQHF.